The clone carrying this T cell receptor beta chain has a handful of counts. Only in-frame clones appear in the TCRdb table, and some are missing; sequencing was by immunoSEQ multiplex PCR. The repertoire has roughly 9,000 clones, about 26% of them found once; the top ten carry 20% to 25%. This sample was taken from a study of sequential checkpoint blockade in melanoma. Regarding treatment: randomized to nivolumab then ipilimumab (arm A) or the reverse (arm B). The clonotype comes from a human donor with melanoma. This sample comprised tumor tissue (inferred from file names), obtained from a patient given nivolumab and ipilimumab in sequence.

The CDR3, as DNA: TGCGCCAGCAGCCTGGTCCTATACACTGAAGCTTTCTTT. It codes for CASSLVLYTEAFF. The chain uses TRBV1 and TRBJ1-1. TRBV1 is a known pseudogene. The CDR3 is made up of 13 amino acids.